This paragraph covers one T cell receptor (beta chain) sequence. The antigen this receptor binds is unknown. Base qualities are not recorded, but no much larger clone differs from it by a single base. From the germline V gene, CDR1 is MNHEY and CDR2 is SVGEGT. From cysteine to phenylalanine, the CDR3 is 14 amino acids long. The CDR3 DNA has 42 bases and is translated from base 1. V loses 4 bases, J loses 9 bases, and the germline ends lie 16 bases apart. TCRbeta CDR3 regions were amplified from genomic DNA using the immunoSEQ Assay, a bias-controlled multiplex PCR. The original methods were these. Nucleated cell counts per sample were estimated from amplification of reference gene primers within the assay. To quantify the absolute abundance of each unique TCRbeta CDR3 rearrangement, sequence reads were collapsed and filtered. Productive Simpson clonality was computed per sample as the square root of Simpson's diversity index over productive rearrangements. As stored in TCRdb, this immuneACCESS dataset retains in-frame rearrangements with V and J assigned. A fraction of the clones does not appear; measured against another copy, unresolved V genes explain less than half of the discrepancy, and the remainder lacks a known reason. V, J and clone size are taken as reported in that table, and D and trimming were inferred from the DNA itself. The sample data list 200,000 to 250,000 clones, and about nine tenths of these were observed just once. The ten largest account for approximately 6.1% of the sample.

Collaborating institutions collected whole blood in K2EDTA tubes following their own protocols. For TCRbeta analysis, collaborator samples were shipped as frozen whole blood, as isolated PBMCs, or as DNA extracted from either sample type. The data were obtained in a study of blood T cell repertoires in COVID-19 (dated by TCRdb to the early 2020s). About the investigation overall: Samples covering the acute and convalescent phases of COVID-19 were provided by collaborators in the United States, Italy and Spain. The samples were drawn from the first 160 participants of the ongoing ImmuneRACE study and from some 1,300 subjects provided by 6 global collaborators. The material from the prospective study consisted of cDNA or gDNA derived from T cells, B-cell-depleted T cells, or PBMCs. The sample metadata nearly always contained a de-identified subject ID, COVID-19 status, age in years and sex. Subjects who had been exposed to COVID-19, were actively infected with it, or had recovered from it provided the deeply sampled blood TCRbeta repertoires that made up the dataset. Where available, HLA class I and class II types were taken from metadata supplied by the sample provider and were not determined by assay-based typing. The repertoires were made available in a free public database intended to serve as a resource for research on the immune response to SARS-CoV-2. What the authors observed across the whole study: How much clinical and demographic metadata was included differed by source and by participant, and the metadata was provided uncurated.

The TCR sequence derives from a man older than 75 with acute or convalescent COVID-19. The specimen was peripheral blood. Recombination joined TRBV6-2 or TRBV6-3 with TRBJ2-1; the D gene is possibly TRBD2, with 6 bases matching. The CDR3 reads CASSFGSGYGEQFF. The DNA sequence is TGTGCCAGCAGTTTCGGGAGTGGGTACGGTGAGCAGTTCTTC.